This TCR beta chain originates from a study of cytomegalovirus exposure and HLA in healthy donors. Study-level points and caveats: Later analysis showed TCR association rates varying by HLA locus, highest for DRB1 and lowest for HLA-C.

A remark on this clone: Its antigen is not known.

Germline V gene sequence: CDR1 MNHEY, CDR2 SMNVEV (reference sequence). The CDR3 has 14 residues. J gave up 5 bases and V 6 bases, and 5 bases lay outside the gene matches. PCR employed 60 Vbeta and 13 Jbeta primers. Generated by immunoSEQ multiplex PCR, the TCRdb table keeps only in-frame clones and is missing some. The table includes around 70,000 clones, 86% detected once. This rearrangement joins TRBV27 to TRBJ1-5; TRBD1 agrees at 9 bases. The sequenced material came from PBMCs. This sequence originates from a woman in her twenties or thirties in good health and CMV-seronegative. The CDR3 bases are TGTGCCAGCAGGCCGGGACAGGGCGATCAGCCCCAGCATTTT. This gives the protein CASRPGQGDQPQHF.